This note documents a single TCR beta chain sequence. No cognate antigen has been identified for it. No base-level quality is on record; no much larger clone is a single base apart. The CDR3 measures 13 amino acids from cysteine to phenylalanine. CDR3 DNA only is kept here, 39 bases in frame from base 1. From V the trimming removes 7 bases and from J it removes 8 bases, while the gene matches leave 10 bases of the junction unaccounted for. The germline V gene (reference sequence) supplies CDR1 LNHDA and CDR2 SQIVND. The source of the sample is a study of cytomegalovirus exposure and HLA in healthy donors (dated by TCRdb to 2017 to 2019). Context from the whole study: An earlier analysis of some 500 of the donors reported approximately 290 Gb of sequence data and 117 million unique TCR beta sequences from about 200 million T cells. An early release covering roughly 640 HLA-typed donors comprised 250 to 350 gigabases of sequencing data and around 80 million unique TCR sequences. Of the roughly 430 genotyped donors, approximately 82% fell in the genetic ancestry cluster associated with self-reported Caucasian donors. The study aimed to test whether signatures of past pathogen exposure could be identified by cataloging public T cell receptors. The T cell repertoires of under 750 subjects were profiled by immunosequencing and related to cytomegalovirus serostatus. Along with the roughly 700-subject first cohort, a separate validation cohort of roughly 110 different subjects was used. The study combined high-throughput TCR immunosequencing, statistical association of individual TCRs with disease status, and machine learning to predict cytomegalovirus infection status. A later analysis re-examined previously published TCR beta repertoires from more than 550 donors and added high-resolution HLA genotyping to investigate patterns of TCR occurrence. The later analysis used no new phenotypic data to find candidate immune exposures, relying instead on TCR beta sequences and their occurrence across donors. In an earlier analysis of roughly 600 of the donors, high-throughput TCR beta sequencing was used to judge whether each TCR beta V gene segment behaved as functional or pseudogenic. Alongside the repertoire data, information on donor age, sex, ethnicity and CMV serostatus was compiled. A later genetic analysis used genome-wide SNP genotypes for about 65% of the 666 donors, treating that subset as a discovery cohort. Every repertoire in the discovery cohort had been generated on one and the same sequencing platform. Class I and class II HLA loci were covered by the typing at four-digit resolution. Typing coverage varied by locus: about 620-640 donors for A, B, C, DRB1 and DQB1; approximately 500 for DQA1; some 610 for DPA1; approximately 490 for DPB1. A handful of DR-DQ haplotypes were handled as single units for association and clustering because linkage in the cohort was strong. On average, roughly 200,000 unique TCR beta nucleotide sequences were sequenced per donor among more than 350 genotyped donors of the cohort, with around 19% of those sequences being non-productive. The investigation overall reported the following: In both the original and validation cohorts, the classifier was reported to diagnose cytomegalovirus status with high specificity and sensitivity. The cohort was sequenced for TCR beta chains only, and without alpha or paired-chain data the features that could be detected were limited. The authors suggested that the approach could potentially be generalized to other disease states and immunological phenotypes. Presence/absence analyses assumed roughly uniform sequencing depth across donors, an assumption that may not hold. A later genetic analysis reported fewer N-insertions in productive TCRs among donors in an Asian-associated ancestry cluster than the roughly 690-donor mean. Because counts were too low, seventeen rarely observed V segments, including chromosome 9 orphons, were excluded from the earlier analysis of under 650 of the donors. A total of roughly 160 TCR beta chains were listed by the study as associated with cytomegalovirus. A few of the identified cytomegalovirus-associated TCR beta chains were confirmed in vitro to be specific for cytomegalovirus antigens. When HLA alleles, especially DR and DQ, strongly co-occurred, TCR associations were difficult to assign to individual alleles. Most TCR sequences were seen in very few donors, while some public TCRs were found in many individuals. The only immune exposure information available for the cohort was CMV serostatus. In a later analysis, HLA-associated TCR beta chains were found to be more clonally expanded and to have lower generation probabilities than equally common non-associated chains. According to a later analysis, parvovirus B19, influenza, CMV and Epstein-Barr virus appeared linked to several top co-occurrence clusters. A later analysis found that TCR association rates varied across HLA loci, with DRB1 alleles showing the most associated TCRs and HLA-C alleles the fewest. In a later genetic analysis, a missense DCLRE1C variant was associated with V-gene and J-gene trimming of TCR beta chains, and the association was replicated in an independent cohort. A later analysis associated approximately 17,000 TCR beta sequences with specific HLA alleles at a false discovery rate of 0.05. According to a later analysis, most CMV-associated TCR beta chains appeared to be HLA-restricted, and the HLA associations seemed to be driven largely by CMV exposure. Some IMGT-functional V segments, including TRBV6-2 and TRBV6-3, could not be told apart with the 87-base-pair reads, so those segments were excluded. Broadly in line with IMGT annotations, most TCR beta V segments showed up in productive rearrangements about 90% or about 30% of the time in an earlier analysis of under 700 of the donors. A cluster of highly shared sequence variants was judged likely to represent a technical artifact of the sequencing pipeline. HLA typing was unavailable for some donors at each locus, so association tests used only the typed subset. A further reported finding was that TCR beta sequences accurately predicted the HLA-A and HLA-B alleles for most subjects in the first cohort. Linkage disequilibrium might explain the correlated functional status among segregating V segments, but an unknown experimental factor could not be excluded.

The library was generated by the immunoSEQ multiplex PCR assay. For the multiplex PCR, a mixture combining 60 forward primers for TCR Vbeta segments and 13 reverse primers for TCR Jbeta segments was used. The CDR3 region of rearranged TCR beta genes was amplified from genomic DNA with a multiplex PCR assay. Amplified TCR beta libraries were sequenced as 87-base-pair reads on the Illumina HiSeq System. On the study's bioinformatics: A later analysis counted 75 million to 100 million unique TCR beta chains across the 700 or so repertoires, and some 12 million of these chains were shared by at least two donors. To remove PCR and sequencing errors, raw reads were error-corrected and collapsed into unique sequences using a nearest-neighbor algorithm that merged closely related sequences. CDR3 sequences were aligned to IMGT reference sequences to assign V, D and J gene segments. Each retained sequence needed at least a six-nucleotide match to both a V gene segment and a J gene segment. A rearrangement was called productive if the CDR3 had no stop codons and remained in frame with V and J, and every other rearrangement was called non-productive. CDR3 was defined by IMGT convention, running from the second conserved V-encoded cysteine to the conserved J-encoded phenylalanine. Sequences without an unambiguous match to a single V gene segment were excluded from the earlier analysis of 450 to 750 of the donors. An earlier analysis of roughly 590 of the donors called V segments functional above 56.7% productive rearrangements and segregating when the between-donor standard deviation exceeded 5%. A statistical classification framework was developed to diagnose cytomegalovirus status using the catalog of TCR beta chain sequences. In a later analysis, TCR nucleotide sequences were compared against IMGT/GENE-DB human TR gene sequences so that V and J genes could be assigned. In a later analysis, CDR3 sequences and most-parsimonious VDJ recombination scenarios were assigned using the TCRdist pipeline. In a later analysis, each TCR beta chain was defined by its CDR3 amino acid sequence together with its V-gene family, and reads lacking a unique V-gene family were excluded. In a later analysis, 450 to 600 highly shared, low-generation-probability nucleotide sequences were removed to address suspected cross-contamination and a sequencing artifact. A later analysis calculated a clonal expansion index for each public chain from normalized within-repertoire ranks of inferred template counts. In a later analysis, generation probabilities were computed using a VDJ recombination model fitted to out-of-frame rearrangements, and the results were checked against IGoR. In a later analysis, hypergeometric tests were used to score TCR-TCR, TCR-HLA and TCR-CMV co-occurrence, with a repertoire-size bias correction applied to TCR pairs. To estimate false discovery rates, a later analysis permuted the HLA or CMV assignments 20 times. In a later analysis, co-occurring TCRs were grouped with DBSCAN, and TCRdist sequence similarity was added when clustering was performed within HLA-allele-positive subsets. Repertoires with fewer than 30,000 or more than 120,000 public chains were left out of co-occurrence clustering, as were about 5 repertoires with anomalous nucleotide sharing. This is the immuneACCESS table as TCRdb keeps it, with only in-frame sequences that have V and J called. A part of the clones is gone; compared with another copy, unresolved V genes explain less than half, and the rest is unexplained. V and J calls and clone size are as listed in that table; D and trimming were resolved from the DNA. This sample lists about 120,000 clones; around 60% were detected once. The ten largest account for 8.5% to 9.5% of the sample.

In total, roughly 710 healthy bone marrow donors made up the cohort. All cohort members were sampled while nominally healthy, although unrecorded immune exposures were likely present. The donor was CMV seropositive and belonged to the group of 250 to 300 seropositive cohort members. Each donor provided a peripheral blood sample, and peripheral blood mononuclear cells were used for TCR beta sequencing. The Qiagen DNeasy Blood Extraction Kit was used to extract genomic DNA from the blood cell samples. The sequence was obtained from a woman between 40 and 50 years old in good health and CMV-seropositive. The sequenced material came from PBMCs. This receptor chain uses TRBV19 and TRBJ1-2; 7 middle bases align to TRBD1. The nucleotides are TGTGCCAGTACAGGAAACAGGGGAAGCGGCTACACCTTC. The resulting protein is CASTGNRGSGYTF. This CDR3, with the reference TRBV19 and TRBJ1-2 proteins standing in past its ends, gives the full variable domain DGGITQSPKYLFRKEGQNVTLSCEQNLNHDAMYWYRQDPGQGLRLIYYSQIVNDFQKGDIAEGYSVSREKKESFPLTVTSAQKNPTAFYLCASTGNRGSGYTFGSGTRLTVV.